The clone carrying this T cell receptor (beta chain) has ten or more counts. Its specificity is unknown. Described time point: persistent/refractory GD, antithyroid drugs over 5 years with positive TRAb. From RNA extracted from PBMCs, the TCR library was made. Arm-PCR of CDR3 regions and iRepertoire HTBI primers were the basis on which TCR beta libraries were built. One entry per CDR3 protein results from TCRdb running MiXCR on the multiplex PCR reads. The sample contains around 450,000 distinct CDR3 sequences, 20% to 25% of which appear only once. The length of the CDR3 is 14 residues. The germline CDR1 and CDR2 sequences are MNHEY and SVGEGT. V shed 5 bases and J 5 bases; nucleotides not matched to a gene: 7. These data originate in a study of regulatory T cells in long-lasting Graves disease. The study's findings and limits: Few sampled subjects may have lowered accuracy. TRBV28, TRBJ1-2 and TRBJ2-5 were segments that persistent disease favored.

The specimen was peripheral blood mononuclear cells (PBMCs), collected when the disease was refractory, from a patient treated with antithyroid drugs. This receptor was identified in a female donor with Graves disease. The chain joins TRBV6-2 or TRBV6-3 to TRBJ2-7; 9 bases are a match to TRBD1. Written as DNA, the CDR3 is TGTGCCAGCAGTGCCGGGACAGGGACCGACGAGCAGTACTTC. Translated, it gives CASSAGTGTDEQYF.